Sequencing of this TCR beta chain was carried out in a study of T cells after posttransplantation cyclophosphamide (dated by TCRdb to the mid-2010s). Context from the whole study: The study tracked T cell repertoire reconstitution by TRB sequencing after myeloablative bone marrow transplantation using posttransplantation cyclophosphamide as GVHD prophylaxis. Blood from all 30 or so PTCy patients with 1-year posttransplant specimens was subjected to TRB sequencing. Because TRA and TRB clonality correlated tightly in 10 or so samples, the subsequent TCR analyses were limited to TRB only. Antigen receptor sequencing covered samples from 30 to 45 PTCy-treated patients and approximately 15 of their related bone marrow donors. In 3 patients, up to about 3 additional blood samples taken between 2 and 5.2 years after transplant also underwent TRB sequencing, as did pretransplant blood from 4 patients. Public TRB sequences were searched against a database of over 3,600 sequences associated with responses to pathogens, tumor antigens, self-antigens and alloantigens. Results the study describes overall, beyond this receptor: Donor-recipient similarity was low at 1-2 months but increased during the first year, and donor CD8+ memory clones often dominated later blood repertoires. The TRB repertoires of T cells infiltrating skin or the GI tract showed only limited overlap with the TRB repertoires found in blood. Across around 40 patients, TRB clonality was highly associated with recipient CMV seropositivity and CMV reactivation, and diversity in PTCy patients was similar to diversity in CNI/methotrexate controls.

TRB sequencing was run on genomic DNA with either the immunoSEQ assay at survey resolution or the hsTCRB kit. Turning to the authors' computational methods: Initial read processing used immunoSEQ software, and repertoire analyses used the LymphoSeq R package. Clonality was computed as 1 minus normalized Shannon entropy; Gini coefficient was also calculated for each TRB dataset. Phenotypes of unsorted samples were inferred by mapping TRB sequences from sorted subsets of the recipient or donor onto unsorted samples of the same recipient. Imported from immuneACCESS, the table was reduced by TCRdb to in-frame sequences with V and J called. These copies leave out some clones; in studies compared against another copy, an unresolved V gene accounts for under half, and the cause of the remainder is not known. V, J and clone size are taken as reported in that table, and D and trimming were inferred from the DNA itself. The sample has about 66,000 clones on record, roughly 93% of them singletons. The top ten clones comprise under 3% of the sample.

As encoded in the germline V gene (reference sequence), CDR1 is SGHAT while CDR2 is FQDESV. A distance of 8 bases separates the germline ends of V and J, which lose 2 bases and 6 bases respectively. From the cysteine up to the phenylalanine, the CDR3 has a length of 12 residues. Only the CDR3 part of the read is kept: 36 bases, read in frame from the first base. For this clone: No antigen is known for it. The input lacks base qualities; no much larger clone sits a single base away.

On the day of marrow donation, related bone marrow donors gave peripheral blood samples. Mononuclear cells from peripheral blood and bone marrow were separated by Ficoll-Hypaque density centrifugation and then cryopreserved. Recombination linked TRBV11-1 to TRBJ2-7; the D gene lacks a confident call. This receptor was identified in a woman aged 30 to 39 in good health and a related stem cell transplant donor. What was sequenced was PBMCs. The nucleotides read TGTGCCAGCAGCTTATCCAGTGGCGAGCAGTACTTC. The resulting protein is CASSLSSGEQYF.